These 2 T cell receptor beta chains share one sample of origin, sequenced in a study of cytomegalovirus exposure and HLA in healthy donors. A multiplex PCR was run with 60 Vbeta primers and 13 Jbeta primers. Some clones are missing from TCRdb's copy, which holds only in-frame ones; the method was immunoSEQ multiplex PCR. The sample has fewer than 250,000 clones, roughly four fifths seen once. Sequencing used PBMCs. The receptor set was obtained from a man aged 18 to 30 in good health and CMV-seronegative.

The count of this clone is one. The chain links TRBV5-6 to TRBJ2-7; 9 bases fit TRBD2. Trimming took 4 bases from V and 2 from J; bases not matched to a gene: 10. Germline CDR1 reads SGHDT; CDR2 reads YYEEEE. The CDR3 consists of 16 residues. CDR3 loop: CASSTREGRGAYEQYF. The DNA for the CDR3 is TGTGCCAGCAGCACGCGGGAGGGGAGAGGGGCCTACGAGCAGTACTTC.

The rearrangement links TRBV7-3 to TRBJ2-1; TRBD2 matches at 7 bases. After removal of 7 bases from V and 0 bases from J, the junction contained 6 bases not matched to a gene. Per germline, CDR1 SGHTA and CDR2 FQGTGA. This CDR3 spans 15 amino acids. The CDR3 spells CASKPGGSSYNEQFF. For the CDR3, the DNA is TGTGCCAGCAAACCGGGCGGGAGCTCCTACAATGAGCAGTTCTTC.